This TCR beta chain emerged from a study of shared clonotypes between healthy human individuals. Germline V gene lookup returns CDR1 SGHVS and CDR2 FQNEAQ. The CDR3 loop spans 12 amino acids. The germline V and J ends were trimmed by 1 base and 3 bases, with 3 bases remaining between them. The assay was immunoSEQ multiplex PCR, and TCRdb's table has in-frame clones only and misses some. In the table there are about 990,000 clones, 70% to 80% of which are singletons. J is TRBJ1-2 and V is TRBV7-8; D is ambiguous. The sequence derives from a man aged 18 to 29 in good health. Some clones in this sample may be carry-over from other donors' samples. The specimen was memory CD4+ T cells from PBMCs. Subset given: CD45RA-negative fraction. CDR3 protein: CASSLGYYGYTF. In DNA, the CDR3 is TGTGCCAGCAGCTTAGGTTACTATGGCTACACCTTC. Combining the CDR3 with reference TRBV7-8 and TRBJ1-2 gives the whole variable domain GAGVSQSPRYKVAKRGQDVALRCDPISGHVSLFWYQQALGQGPEFLTYFQNEAQLDKSGLPSDRFFAERPEGSVSTLKIQRTQQEDSAVYLCASSLGYYGYTFGSGTRLTVV.